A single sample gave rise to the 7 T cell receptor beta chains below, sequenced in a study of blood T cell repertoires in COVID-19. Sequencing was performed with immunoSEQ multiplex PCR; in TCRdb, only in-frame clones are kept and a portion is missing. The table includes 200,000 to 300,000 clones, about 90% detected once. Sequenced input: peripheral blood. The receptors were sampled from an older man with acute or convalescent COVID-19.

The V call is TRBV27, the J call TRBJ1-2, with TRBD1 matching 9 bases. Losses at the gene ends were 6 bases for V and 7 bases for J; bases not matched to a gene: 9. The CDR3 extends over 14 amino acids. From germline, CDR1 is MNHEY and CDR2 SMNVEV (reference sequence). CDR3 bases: TGTGCCAGCAGGCCTTCGGGACAGGGCGGTGGCTACACCTTC. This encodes CASRPSGQGGGYTF.

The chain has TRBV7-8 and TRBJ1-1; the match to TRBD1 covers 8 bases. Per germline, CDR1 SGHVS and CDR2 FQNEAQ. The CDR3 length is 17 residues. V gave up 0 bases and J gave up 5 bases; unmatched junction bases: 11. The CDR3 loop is CASSLAVAGGAKTEAFF. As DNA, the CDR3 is TGTGCCAGCAGCTTAGCGGTGGCAGGGGGCGCGAAAACTGAAGCTTTCTTT.

The CDR3 region has the DNA TGTGCCACCAGTGACCCTGGACAGAATTACGGCCTCACTGAAGCTTTCTTT. Encoded protein: CATSDPGQNYGLTEAFF. The chain joins TRBV24-1 to TRBJ1-1; D perhaps matches TRBD1 (6 bases). This CDR3 is 17 amino acids long. Germline CDR1 and CDR2: KGHDR and SFDVKD. The ends were cut back, 4 bases at V and 4 bases at J, with 21 bases in the middle.

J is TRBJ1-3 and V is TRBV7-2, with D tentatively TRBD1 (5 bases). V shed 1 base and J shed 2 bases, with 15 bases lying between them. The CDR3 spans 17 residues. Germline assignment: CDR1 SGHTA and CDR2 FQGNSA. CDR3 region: CASSLELGGRAGNTIYF. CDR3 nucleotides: TGTGCCAGCAGCTTAGAGCTTGGGGGGAGAGCTGGAAACACCATATATTTT.

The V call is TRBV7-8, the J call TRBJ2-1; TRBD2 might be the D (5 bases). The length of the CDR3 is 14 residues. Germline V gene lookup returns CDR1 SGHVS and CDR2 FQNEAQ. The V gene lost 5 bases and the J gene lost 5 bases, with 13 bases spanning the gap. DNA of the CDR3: TGTGCCAGCAGCCCCCGCGGACTCGACAATGAGCAGTTCTTC. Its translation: CASSPRGLDNEQFF.

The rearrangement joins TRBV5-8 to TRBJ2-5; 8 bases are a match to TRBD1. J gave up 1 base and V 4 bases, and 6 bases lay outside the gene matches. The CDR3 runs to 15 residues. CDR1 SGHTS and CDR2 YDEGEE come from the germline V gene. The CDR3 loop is CASSPGQGIQETQYF. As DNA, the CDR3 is TGTGCCAGCAGCCCCGGACAGGGAATCCAAGAGACCCAGTACTTC.

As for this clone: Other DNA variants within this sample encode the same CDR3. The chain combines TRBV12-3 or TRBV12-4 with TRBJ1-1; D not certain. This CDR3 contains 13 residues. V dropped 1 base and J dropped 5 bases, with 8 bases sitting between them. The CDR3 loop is CASSLGRLTEAFF. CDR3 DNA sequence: TGTGCCAGCAGTTTAGGGCGGTTAACTGAAGCTTTCTTT.